This T cell receptor beta chain originates from a study of cytomegalovirus exposure and HLA in healthy donors. From germline, CDR1 is MGHRA and CDR2 YSYEKL. V lost 3 bases to trimming and J lost 8 bases; unmatched junction nucleotides: 9. This CDR3 is 15 amino acids long. The PCR ran on 60 Vbeta and 13 Jbeta primers. TCRdb's copy holds only in-frame clones and misses some; the assay was immunoSEQ multiplex PCR. The data hold roughly 90,000 clones, with approximately 69% observed a single time. This clone was observed a few times. No antigen is known for it. Study-wide points: Most TCR beta V segments were productive about 90% or about 30% of the time in an earlier analysis. Listed as cytomegalovirus-associated were about 160 TCR beta chains. Looking again later, the authors saw that most CMV-associated TCR beta chains seemed HLA-restricted. Analysis performed later showed TCR beta chains linked to HLA being more clonally expanded than equally common others.

Sample: PBMCs. This sequence joins TRBV4-1 and TRBJ1-2; 10 bases map to TRBD1. The receptor was derived from a man aged 25-40 years in good health and CMV-seropositive. For the CDR3, the DNA is TGCGCCAGCAGCCAGGACCTGACAGGGGGCAGGGGCTACACCTTC. Protein: CASSQDLTGGRGYTF.